Listed below are T cell receptor beta chains from one sample, sequenced in a study of blood T cell repertoires in COVID-19. Method: immunoSEQ multiplex PCR; TCRdb's copy keeps in-frame clones and lacks some. The table has approximately 310,000 clones, approximately 85% seen once. The sequenced material came from PBMCs or T cells enriched from blood (not recorded which). The receptor set was obtained from a man younger than 45 who had recovered from COVID-19. The CDR3 runs from the conserved cysteine through the conserved F or W. A D gene is named only where the DNA matches it firmly. Part of the rows lack a size; the others show once, few, many or a class for expanded clones.

clone size: -; J gene: TRBJ2-3; V gene: TRBV11-2; CDR3 length: 14; D gene: TRBD2; CDR3 protein: CASSFSGGRDTQYF; CDR3 DNA: TGTGCCAGCAGCTTTAGCGGGGGCCGGGATACGCAGTATTTT
clone size: -; J gene: TRBJ1-4; V gene: TRBV18; CDR3 length: 15; D gene: TRBD1; CDR3 protein: CASSPDRATNEKLFF; CDR3 DNA: TGTGCCAGCTCACCAGACAGGGCGACTAATGAAAAACTGTTTTTT
clone size: -; J gene: TRBJ1-1; V gene: TRBV6-5; CDR3 length: 13; D gene: -; CDR3 protein: CASSRRSDTEAFF; CDR3 DNA: TGTGCCAGCAGCCGAAGGAGCGACACTGAAGCTTTCTTT
clone size: -; J gene: TRBJ1-2; V gene: TRBV2; CDR3 length: 11; D gene: -; CDR3 protein: CASSEEEGYTF; CDR3 DNA: TGTGCCAGCAGTGAAGAAGAGGGCTACACCTTC
clone size: -; J gene: TRBJ2-7; V gene: TRBV2; CDR3 length: 16; D gene: -; CDR3 protein: CASSDLLVAATYEQYF; CDR3 DNA: TGTGCCAGCAGTGACCTCCTAGTGGCAGCCACCTACGAGCAGTACTTC
clone size: few; J gene: TRBJ2-1; V gene: TRBV3-1/TRBV3-2; CDR3 length: 15; D gene: -; CDR3 protein: CASSLQRGGASEQFF; CDR3 DNA: TGTGCCAGCAGCCTTCAGAGGGGGGGCGCCTCTGAGCAGTTCTTC
clone size: -; J gene: TRBJ2-5; V gene: TRBV5-6; CDR3 length: 16; D gene: TRBD1; CDR3 protein: CASSSKSGQGVETQYF; CDR3 DNA: TGTGCCAGCAGCTCGAAGTCCGGACAGGGCGTGGAGACCCAGTACTTC
clone size: -; J gene: TRBJ2-7; V gene: TRBV11-2; CDR3 length: 16; D gene: TRBD1; CDR3 protein: CASSGGQATIFYEQYF; CDR3 DNA: TGTGCCAGCAGCGGGGGACAGGCCACAATTTTCTACGAGCAGTACTTC
clone size: -; J gene: TRBJ2-5; V gene: TRBV24-1; CDR3 length: 14; D gene: -; CDR3 protein: CATSELTGPETQYF; CDR3 DNA: TGTGCCACCAGTGAACTTACAGGGCCCGAGACCCAGTACTTC
clone size: -; J gene: TRBJ2-3; V gene: TRBV3-1/TRBV3-2; CDR3 length: 17; D gene: TRBD2; CDR3 protein: CASSIYLLAGGTDTQYF; CDR3 DNA: TGTGCCAGCAGCATCTACTTACTAGCGGGGGGCACAGATACGCAGTATTTT
clone size: once; J gene: TRBJ1-5; V gene: TRBV7-2; CDR3 length: 13; D gene: TRBD1; CDR3 protein: CASAKGAYQPQHF; CDR3 DNA: TGTGCCAGCGCAAAGGGGGCTTATCAGCCCCAGCATTTT
clone size: -; J gene: TRBJ2-7; V gene: TRBV6-1; CDR3 length: 14; D gene: -; CDR3 protein: CASSELGASYEQYF; CDR3 DNA: TGTGCCAGCAGTGAGCTAGGGGCTTCCTACGAGCAGTACTTC
clone size: -; J gene: TRBJ1-6; V gene: TRBV30; CDR3 length: 11; D gene: -; CDR3 protein: CAWSVQKPLHF; CDR3 DNA: TGTGCCTGGAGTGTTCAGAAACCCCTCCACTTT
clone size: -; J gene: TRBJ1-2; V gene: TRBV6-1; CDR3 length: 15; D gene: TRBD1; CDR3 protein: CASSEGQGRSSGYTF; CDR3 DNA: TGTGCCAGCAGTGAGGGACAGGGGAGATCGAGTGGCTACACCTTC
clone size: -; J gene: TRBJ2-5; V gene: TRBV7-6; CDR3 length: 16; D gene: -; CDR3 protein: CASSLTSRSLTETQYF; CDR3 DNA: TGTGCCAGCAGCTTAACTTCTAGAAGTCTTACAGAGACCCAGTACTTC
clone size: once; J gene: TRBJ2-3; V gene: TRBV5-1; CDR3 length: 15; D gene: -; CDR3 protein: CASSPNLAGTDTQYF; CDR3 DNA: TGCGCCAGCAGCCCCAATCTGGCGGGGACAGATACGCAGTATTTT
clone size: -; J gene: TRBJ1-1; V gene: TRBV6-4; CDR3 length: 16; D gene: -; CDR3 protein: CASSESKGTQNTEAFF; CDR3 DNA: TGTGCCAGCAGCGAAAGCAAGGGGACACAGAACACTGAAGCTTTCTTT
clone size: once; J gene: TRBJ2-3; V gene: TRBV10-2; CDR3 length: 15; D gene: TRBD1; CDR3 protein: CASSSNRGPTDTQYF; CDR3 DNA: TGCGCCAGCAGTTCGAACAGGGGGCCCACAGATACGCAGTATTTT
clone size: -; J gene: TRBJ2-7; V gene: TRBV10-2; CDR3 length: 12; D gene: -; CDR3 protein: CASSDSGDEQYF; CDR3 DNA: TGCGCCAGCAGTGATTCAGGGGACGAGCAGTACTTC
clone size: few; J gene: TRBJ1-5; V gene: TRBV19; CDR3 length: 15; D gene: -; CDR3 protein: CATKAGEGRNQPQHF; CDR3 DNA: TGTGCCACCAAGGCGGGGGAAGGGCGCAATCAGCCCCAGCATTTT
clone size: -; J gene: TRBJ1-6; V gene: TRBV30; CDR3 length: 16; D gene: -; CDR3 protein: CAGLGGKSSYNSPLHF; CDR3 DNA: TGTGCCGGGCTTGGGGGGAAAAGCTCCTATAATTCACCCCTCCACTTT
clone size: -; J gene: TRBJ1-5; V gene: TRBV7-9; CDR3 length: 15; D gene: -; CDR3 protein: CASSLGQGLDQPQHF; CDR3 DNA: TGTGCCAGCAGCTTAGGTCAGGGCTTAGATCAGCCCCAGCATTTT
clone size: -; J gene: TRBJ1-6; V gene: TRBV16; CDR3 length: 15; D gene: -; CDR3 protein: CASSQYGQGSSPLHF; CDR3 DNA: TGTGCCAGCAGCCAATACGGCCAGGGGAGTTCACCCCTCCACTTT
clone size: -; J gene: TRBJ1-1; V gene: TRBV29-1; CDR3 length: 10; D gene: -; CDR3 protein: CSARGLEAFF; CDR3 DNA: TGCAGCGCTAGGGGTTTGGAAGCTTTCTTT
clone size: -; J gene: TRBJ1-1; V gene: TRBV5-8; CDR3 length: 13; D gene: -; CDR3 protein: CASSHYRDTEAFF; CDR3 DNA: TGTGCCAGCAGTCATTACAGAGACACTGAAGCTTTCTTT
clone size: -; J gene: TRBJ1-1; V gene: TRBV4-1; CDR3 length: 14; D gene: -; CDR3 protein: CASSQDRGNTEAFF; CDR3 DNA: TGCGCCAGCAGCCAAGATCGAGGTAACACTGAAGCTTTCTTT
clone size: -; J gene: TRBJ1-2; V gene: TRBV9; CDR3 length: 16; D gene: -; CDR3 protein: CASSPRDGRPNYGYTF; CDR3 DNA: TGTGCCAGCAGCCCCCGGGACGGGAGGCCTAACTATGGCTACACCTTC